These 11 T cell receptor beta chains originate from one sample sequenced in a study of T cell responses to AZD1222 COVID-19 vaccine. Profiling relied on immunoSEQ multiplex PCR, and the TCRdb table lists in-frame clones only, not all of them. The sample records 90,000 to 130,000 clones, around 90% being singletons. Sequenced material: peripheral blood, taken 28 days after the second AZD1222 dose. The receptor source for this set is an adult who received the AZD1222 COVID-19 vaccine.

On this clone itself: The junction differs from germline at one of its ends, possibly a read error. This sequence joins TRBV27 and TRBJ1-2, with a tentative D call TRBD1 (5 bases). The CDR3 is 11 amino acids. From germline, CDR1 is MNHEY and CDR2 SMNVEV (reference sequence). CDR3 nucleotides: TGTGCCAGCAGCCCCGGACGGGGCTTCACCTTC. Amino acids: CASSPGRGFTF.

The chain couples TRBV6-1 to TRBJ1-4; D gene uncertain. The germline V and J ends were trimmed by 6 bases and 11 bases, with 13 bases remaining between them. The germline V gene encodes CDR1 MNHNS and CDR2 SASEGT. The CDR3 contains 12 residues. This CDR3 is CASRYEEGKLFF. The CDR3 coding sequence is TGTGCCAGCAGATATGAAGAAGGGAAACTGTTTTTT.

The J gene is TRBJ2-3, the V gene TRBV5-1; TRBD1 is a possible D gene (6 bases). Trimming shortened V by 0 bases and J by 1 base, and 9 bases separated the two germline ends. Germline CDR1 is SGHRS and CDR2 is YFSETQ. The CDR3 totals 15 residues. DNA for the CDR3: TGCGCCAGCAGCTTGGGAACAGGGCGCACAGATACGCAGTATTTT. It encodes CASSLGTGRTDTQYF.

The chain couples TRBV19 to TRBJ1-2; D not certain. Germline CDR1 LNHDA, CDR2 SQIVND (reference sequence). This CDR3 is built from 14 residues. Trimming removed 7 bases at V and 8 bases at J, with 20 bases between. This CDR3 is CASIGGSSGSGYTF. The CDR3 DNA sequence: TGTGCCAGTATTGGAGGGAGTTCCGGCTCGGGCTACACCTTC.

The CDR3 reads CASSQGGWNEKLFF. The CDR3 DNA reads as TGTGCCAGCAGCCAAGGGGGTTGGAATGAAAAACTGTTTTTT. V is TRBV3-1 (or the pseudogene TRBV3-2) and J is TRBJ1-4, with D unclear. V was cut by 1 base and J by 5 bases, with 8 bases left in between. In germline, CDR1 is LGHDT, CDR2 YNNKEL (reference sequence). CDR3 size: 14 residues.

The rearrangement uses TRBV18 and TRBJ1-2; D perhaps matches TRBD1 (6 bases). Trimming took off 6 bases at V and 4 bases at J, with 18 bases between the two ends. Germline loops: CDR1 KGHSH, CDR2 LQKENI. CDR3 length equals 15 residues. The CDR3 is CASSLKDSQIYGYTF. The CDR3 DNA follows: TGTGCCAGCTCGCTCAAGGACAGCCAGATCTATGGCTACACCTTC.

The chain combines TRBV5-4 with TRBJ2-7; 14 bases fit TRBD2. V shed 4 bases and J 6 bases; nucleotides not matched to a gene: 9. The CDR3 has 16 residues. CDR1 is SGHNT, CDR2 YYREEE, per germline (reference sequence). The CDR3 sequence: CASSRGTSGSVFEQYF. Written as DNA, the CDR3 is TGTGCCAGCAGCAGGGGGACTAGCGGGAGTGTTTTCGAGCAGTACTTC.

The chain employs TRBV18 and TRBJ2-7; no clear D. The CDR3 covers 13 residues. Trimming took 5 bases from V and 6 from J, leaving 14 bases between them. Germline V gives CDR1 KGHSH, CDR2 LQKENI. The DNA of the CDR3 is TGTGCCAGCTCAGCCCGGGCGGCGAGCGAGCAGTACTTC. It translates to CASSARAASEQYF.

This chain joins TRBV2 and TRBJ1-5; no clear D. The length of the CDR3 is 14 residues. Germline lookup yields CDR1 SNHLY and CDR2 FYNNEI. Trimming took 7 bases from V and 1 from J, leaving 11 bases between them. The CDR3 spells CASKADTSNQPQHF. The DNA of the CDR3 is TGTGCCAGCAAGGCTGACACGAGCAATCAGCCCCAGCATTTT.

The rearrangement joins TRBV19 to TRBJ1-1; 9 bases are a match to TRBD1. The germline CDR1 and CDR2 sequences are LNHDA and SQIVND (reference sequence). This CDR3 region has 13 residues. Unmatched junction bases numbered 3, after V lost 6 bases and J lost 4 bases. DNA for the CDR3: TGTGCCAGTAGCGGACAGGGGATCACTGAAGCTTTCTTT. Translated, it gives CASSGQGITEAFF.

The CDR3 spells CASSIRSGRSYNEQFF. Written as DNA, the CDR3 is TGTGCCAGTAGTATTCGGAGCGGGAGGAGTTACAATGAGCAGTTCTTC. V and J are TRBV19 and TRBJ2-1, with 9 bases fitting TRBD2. CDR3 length: 16 amino acids. The trim removed 3 bases at V and 4 bases at J, leaving 7 bases unmatched. The germline gives CDR1 LNHDA, CDR2 SQIVND (reference sequence).